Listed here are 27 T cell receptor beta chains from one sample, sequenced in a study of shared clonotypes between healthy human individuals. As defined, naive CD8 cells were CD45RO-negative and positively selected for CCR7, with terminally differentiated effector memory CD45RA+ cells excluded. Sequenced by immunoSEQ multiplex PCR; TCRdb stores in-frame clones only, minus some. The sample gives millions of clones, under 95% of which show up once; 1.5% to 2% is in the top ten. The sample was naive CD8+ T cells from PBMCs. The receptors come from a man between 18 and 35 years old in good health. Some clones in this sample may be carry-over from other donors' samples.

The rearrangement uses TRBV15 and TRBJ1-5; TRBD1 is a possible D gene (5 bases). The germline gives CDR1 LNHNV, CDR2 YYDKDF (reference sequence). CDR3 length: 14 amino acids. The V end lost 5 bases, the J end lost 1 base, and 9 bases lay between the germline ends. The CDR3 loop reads CATSPRQSNQPQHF. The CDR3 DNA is TGTGCCACCAGCCCCCGACAGAGCAATCAGCCCCAGCATTTT.

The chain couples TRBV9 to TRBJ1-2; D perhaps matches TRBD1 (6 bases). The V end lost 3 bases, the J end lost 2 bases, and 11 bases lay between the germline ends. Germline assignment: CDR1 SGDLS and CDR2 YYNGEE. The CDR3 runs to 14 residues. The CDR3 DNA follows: TGTGCCAGCAGCGGCCGGGACAACAACTATGGCTACACCTTC. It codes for CASSGRDNNYGYTF. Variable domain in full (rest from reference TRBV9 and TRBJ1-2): DSGVTQTPKHLITATGQRVTLRCSPRSGDLSVYWYQQSLDQGLQFLIQYYNGEERAKGNILERFSAQQFPDLHSELNLSSLELGDSALYFCASSGRDNNYGYTFGSGTRLTVV.

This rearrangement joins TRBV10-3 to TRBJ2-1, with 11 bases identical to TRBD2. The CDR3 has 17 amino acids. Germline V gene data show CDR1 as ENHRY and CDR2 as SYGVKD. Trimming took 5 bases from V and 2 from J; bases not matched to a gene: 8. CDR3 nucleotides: TGTGCCATCAGTCCGGGGACACTAGCGGGAGCCTACAATGAGCAGTTCTTC. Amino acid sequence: CAISPGTLAGAYNEQFF.

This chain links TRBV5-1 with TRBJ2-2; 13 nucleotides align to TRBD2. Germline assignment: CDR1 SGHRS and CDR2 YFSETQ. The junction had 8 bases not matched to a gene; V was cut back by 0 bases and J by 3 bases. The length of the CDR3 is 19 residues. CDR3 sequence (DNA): TGCGCCAGCAGCTTGGGTACTAGCGGGAGGGCCGTTCACACCGGGGAGCTGTTTTTT. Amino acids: CASSLGTSGRAVHTGELFF.

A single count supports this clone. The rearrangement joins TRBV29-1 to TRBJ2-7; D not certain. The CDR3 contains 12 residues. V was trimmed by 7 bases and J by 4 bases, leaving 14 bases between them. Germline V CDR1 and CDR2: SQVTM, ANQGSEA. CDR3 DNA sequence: TGCAGCGCCGGCCCCAAACCTTACGAGCAGTACTTC. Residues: CSAGPKPYEQYF.

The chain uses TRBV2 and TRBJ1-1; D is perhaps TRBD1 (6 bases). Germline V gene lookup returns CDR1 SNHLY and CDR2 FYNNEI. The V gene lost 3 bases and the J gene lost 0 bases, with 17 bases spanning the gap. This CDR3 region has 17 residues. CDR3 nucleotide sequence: TGTGCCAGCAGTGACCTCCGGGACAAAATCATGAACACTGAAGCTTTCTTT. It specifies CASSDLRDKIMNTEAFF.

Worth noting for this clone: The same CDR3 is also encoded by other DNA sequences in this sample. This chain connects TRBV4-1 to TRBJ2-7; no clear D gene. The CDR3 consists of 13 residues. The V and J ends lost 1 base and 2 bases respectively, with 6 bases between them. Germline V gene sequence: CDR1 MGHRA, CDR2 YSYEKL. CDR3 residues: CASSQGGTYEQYF. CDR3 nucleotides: TGCGCCAGCAGCCAAGGGGGTACCTACGAGCAGTACTTC.

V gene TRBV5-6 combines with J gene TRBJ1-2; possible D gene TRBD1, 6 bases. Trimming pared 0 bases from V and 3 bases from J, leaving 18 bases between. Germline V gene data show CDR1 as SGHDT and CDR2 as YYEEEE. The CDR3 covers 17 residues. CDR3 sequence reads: CASSLEPPGGRDYGYTF. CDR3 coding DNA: TGTGCCAGCAGCTTGGAGCCGCCCGGGGGGCGGGACTATGGCTACACCTTC.

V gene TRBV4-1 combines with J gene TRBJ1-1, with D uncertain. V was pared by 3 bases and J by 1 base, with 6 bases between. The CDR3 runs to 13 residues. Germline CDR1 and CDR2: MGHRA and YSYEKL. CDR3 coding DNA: TGCGCCAGCAGCCATCCCACGAACACTGAAGCTTTCTTT. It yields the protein CASSHPTNTEAFF.

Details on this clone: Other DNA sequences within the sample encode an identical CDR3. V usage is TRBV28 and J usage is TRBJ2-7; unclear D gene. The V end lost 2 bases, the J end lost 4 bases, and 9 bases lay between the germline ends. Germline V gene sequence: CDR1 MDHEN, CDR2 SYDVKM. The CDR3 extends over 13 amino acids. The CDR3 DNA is TGTGCCAGCAGTTTACGTGCCAGTTACGAGCAGTACTTC. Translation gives CASSLRASYEQYF.

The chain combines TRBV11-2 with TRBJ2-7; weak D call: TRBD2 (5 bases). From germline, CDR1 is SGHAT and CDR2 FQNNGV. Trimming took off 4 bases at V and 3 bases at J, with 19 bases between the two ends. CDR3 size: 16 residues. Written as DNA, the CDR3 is TGTGCCAGCAGCTCCCTCACACCCTCGGGGAGCTACGAGCAGTACTTC. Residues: CASSSLTPSGSYEQYF.

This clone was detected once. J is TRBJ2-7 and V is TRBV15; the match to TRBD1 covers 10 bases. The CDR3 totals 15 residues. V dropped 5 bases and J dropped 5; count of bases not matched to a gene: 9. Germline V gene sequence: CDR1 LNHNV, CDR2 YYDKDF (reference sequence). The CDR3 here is CATSGSGDRGHEQYF. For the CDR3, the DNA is TGTGCCACCAGCGGGAGTGGGGACAGGGGACACGAGCAGTACTTC.

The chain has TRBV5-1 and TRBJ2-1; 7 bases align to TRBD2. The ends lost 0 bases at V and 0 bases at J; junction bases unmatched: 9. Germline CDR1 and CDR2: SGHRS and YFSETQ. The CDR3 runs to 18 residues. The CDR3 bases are TGCGCCAGCAGCTTGGTCCCTAGCGGCCTGAGCTCCTACAATGAGCAGTTCTTC. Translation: CASSLVPSGLSSYNEQFF. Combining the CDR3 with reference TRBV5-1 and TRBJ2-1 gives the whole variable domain KAGVTQTPRYLIKTRGQQVTLSCSPISGHRSVSWYQQTPGQGLQFLFEYFSETQRNKGNFPGRFSGRQFSNSRSEMNVSTLELGDSALYLCASSLVPSGLSSYNEQFFGPGTRLTVL.

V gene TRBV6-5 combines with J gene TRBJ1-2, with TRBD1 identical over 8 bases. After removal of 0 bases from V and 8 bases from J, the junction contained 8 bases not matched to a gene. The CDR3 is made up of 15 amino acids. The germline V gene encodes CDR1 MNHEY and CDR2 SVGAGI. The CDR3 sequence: CASSYSRTGSGGYTF. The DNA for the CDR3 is TGTGCCAGCAGTTACTCGCGGACAGGGTCAGGAGGCTACACCTTC.

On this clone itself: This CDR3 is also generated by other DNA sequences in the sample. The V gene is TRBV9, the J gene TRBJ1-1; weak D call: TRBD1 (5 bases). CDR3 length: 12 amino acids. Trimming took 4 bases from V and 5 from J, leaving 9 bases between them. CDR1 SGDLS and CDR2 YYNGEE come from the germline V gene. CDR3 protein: CASSSRGTEAFF. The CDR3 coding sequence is TGTGCCAGCAGCTCCCGGGGGACTGAAGCTTTCTTT.

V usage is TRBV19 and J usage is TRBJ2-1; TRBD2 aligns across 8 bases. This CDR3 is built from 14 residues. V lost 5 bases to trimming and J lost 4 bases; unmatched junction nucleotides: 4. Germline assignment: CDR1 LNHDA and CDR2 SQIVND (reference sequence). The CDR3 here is CASSQRGTYNEQFF. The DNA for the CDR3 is TGTGCCAGTAGTCAGCGGGGGACATACAATGAGCAGTTCTTC. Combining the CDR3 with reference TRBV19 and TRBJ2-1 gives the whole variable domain DGGITQSPKYLFRKEGQNVTLSCEQNLNHDAMYWYRQDPGQGLRLIYYSQIVNDFQKGDIAEGYSVSREKKESFPLTVTSAQKNPTAFYLCASSQRGTYNEQFFGPGTRLTVL.

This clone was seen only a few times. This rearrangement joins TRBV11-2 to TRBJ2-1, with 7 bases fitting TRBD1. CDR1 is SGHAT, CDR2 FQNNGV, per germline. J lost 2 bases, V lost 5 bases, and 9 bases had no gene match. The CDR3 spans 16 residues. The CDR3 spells CASSPRDSPAYNEQFF. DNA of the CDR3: TGTGCCAGCAGCCCCCGGGACAGCCCTGCCTACAATGAGCAGTTCTTC.

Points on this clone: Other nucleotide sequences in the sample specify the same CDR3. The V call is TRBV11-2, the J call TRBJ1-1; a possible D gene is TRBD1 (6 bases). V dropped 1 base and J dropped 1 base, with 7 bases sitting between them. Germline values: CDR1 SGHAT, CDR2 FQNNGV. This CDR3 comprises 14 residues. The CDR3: CASSLGGGNTEAFF. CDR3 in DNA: TGTGCCAGCAGCTTAGGAGGGGGGAACACTGAAGCTTTCTTT.

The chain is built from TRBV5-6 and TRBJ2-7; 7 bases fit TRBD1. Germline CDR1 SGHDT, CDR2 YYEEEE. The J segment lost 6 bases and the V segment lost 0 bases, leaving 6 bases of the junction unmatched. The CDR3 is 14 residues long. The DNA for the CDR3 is TGTGCCAGCAGCTTGGAACAGGGGTGGGGCGAGCAGTACTTC. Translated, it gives CASSLEQGWGEQYF.

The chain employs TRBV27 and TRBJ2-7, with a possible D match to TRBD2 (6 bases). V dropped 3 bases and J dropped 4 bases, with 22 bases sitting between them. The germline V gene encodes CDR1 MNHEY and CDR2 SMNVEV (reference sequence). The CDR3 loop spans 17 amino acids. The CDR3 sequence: CASSLTHRTNIQYEQYF. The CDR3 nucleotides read TGTGCCAGCAGTTTGACCCACCGGACTAACATTCAATACGAGCAGTACTTC.

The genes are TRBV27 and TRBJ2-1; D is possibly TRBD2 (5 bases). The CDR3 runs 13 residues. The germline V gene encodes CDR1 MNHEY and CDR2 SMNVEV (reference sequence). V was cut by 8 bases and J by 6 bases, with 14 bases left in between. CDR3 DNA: TGTGCCAGCCGACGGGCTAGCTTCAATGAGCAGTTCTTC. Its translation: CASRRASFNEQFF.

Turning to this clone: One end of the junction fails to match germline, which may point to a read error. The CDR3 region is CASSSDNYAQYF. The CDR3 DNA reads TGTGCCAGCAGCTCGGACAACTACGCGCAGTACTTC. The chain combines TRBV11-2 with TRBJ2-7, with a possible D match to TRBD1 (5 bases). Germline V gene sequence: CDR1 SGHAT, CDR2 FQNNGV. The CDR3 is made up of 12 amino acids.

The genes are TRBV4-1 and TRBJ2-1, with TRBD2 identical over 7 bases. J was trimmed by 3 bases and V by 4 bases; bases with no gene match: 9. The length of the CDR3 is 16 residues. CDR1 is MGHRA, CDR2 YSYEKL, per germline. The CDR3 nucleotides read TGCGCCAGCAGCCGCCCTAGCGGTACGGACTACAATGAGCAGTTCTTC. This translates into CASSRPSGTDYNEQFF.

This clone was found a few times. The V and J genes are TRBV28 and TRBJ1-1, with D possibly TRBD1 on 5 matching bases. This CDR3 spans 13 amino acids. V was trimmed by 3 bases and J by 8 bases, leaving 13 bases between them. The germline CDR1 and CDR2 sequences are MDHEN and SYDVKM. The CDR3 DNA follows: TGTGCCAGCAGTTTCTTAGAGGGGCTGGAAGCTTTCTTT. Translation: CASSFLEGLEAFF.

The CDR3 loop reads CASSFSSYTYEQYF. CDR3 in DNA: TGTGCCAGCAGTTTCTCGAGTTATACCTACGAGCAGTACTTC. This sequence joins TRBV27 and TRBJ2-7; D is unclear. CDR1 MNHEY and CDR2 SMNVEV come from the germline V gene (reference sequence). Trimming left V 3 bases short and J 2 bases short, with 11 bases between. The CDR3 has 14 amino acids.

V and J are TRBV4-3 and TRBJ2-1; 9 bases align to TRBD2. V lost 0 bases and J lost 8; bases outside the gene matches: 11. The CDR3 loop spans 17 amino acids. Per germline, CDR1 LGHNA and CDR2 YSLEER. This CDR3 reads CASSQDLGLALIDEQFF. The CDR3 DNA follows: TGCGCCAGCAGCCAAGATTTAGGACTAGCGCTGATCGATGAGCAGTTCTTC.

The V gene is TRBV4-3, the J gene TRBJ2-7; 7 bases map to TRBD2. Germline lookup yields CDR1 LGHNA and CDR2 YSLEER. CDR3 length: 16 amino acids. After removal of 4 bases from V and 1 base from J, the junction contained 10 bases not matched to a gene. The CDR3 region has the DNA TGCGCCAGCAGCCCCCGGGCAGGGCGGGGGTCCTACGAGCAGTACTTC. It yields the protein CASSPRAGRGSYEQYF.